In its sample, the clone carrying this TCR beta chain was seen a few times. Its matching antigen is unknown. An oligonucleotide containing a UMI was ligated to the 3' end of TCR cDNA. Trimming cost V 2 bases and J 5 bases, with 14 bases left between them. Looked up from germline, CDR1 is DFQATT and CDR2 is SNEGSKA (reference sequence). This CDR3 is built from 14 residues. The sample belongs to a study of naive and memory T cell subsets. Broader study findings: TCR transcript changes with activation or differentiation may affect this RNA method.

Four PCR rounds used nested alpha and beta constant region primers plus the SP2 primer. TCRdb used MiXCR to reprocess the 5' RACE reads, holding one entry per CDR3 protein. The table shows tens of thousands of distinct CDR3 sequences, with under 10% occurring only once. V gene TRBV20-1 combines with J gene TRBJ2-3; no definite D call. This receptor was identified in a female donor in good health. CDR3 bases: TGCAGTGCTAGATCCCCTTGGGTGGTAGATACGCAGTATTTT. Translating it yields CSARSPWVVDTQYF.